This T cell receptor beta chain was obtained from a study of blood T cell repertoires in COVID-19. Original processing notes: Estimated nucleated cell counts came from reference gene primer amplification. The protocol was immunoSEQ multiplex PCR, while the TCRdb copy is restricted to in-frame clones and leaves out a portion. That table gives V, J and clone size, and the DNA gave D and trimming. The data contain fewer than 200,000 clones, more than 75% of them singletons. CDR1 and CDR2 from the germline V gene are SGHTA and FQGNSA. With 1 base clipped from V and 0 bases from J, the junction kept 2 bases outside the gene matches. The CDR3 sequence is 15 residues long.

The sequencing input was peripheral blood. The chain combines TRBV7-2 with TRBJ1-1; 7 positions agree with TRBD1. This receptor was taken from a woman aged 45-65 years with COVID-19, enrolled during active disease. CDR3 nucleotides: TGTGCCAGCAGCTTAGTAGGACAGGTGAACACTGAAGCTTTCTTT. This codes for CASSLVGQVNTEAFF.